Shown below are 23 T cell receptor beta chains from a single sample sequenced in a study of high-grade serous ovarian cancer treatment subgroups. Tumor tissue was taken before any definitive surgery or chemotherapy was given. The protocol was immunoSEQ multiplex PCR, while the TCRdb copy is restricted to in-frame clones and leaves out a portion. The profile shows some 12,000 clones, around 83% of them singletons. Sequencing was performed on tumor tissue. The receptors were sampled from a human donor with high-grade serous ovarian cancer.

The rearrangement links TRBV30 to TRBJ1-3, with 7 bases lining up with TRBD1. Trimming at V came to 7 bases and at J to 3 bases, leaving 6 bases not matched to a gene. The CDR3 runs to 13 residues. Germline V gene data show CDR1 as GTSNPN and CDR2 as SVGIG (reference sequence). CDR3 in amino acids: CAYAGQVGNTIYF. The CDR3 nucleotides read TGTGCCTACGCCGGACAGGTTGGAAACACCATATATTTT.

The genes are TRBV18 and TRBJ2-1, with 10 bases identical to TRBD2. Losses at the gene ends were 0 bases for V and 4 bases for J; bases not matched to a gene: 6. Germline CDR1 is KGHSH and CDR2 is LQKENI. This CDR3 is built from 17 residues. The CDR3 DNA reads as TGTGCCAGCTCACCACCGATGAGCGGGAGGGAGTACAATGAGCAGTTCTTC. Protein sequence: CASSPPMSGREYNEQFF.

The rearrangement uses TRBV11-1 and TRBJ2-1; TRBD2 agrees at 11 bases. Trimming cost V 3 bases and J 0 bases; bases outside gene matches: 1. The CDR3 is made up of 16 amino acids. Germline V gene data show CDR1 as SGHAT and CDR2 as FQDESV (reference sequence). The CDR3 here is CASSFTSGSSYNEQFF. CDR3 nucleotide sequence: TGTGCCAGCAGCTTCACTAGCGGGAGCTCCTACAATGAGCAGTTCTTC.

The chain is built from TRBV28 and TRBJ1-5, with a tentative D call TRBD1 (6 bases). The ends were cut back, 8 bases at V and 1 base at J, with 12 bases in the middle. This CDR3 has 14 amino acids. The germline CDR1 and CDR2 sequences are MDHEN and SYDVKM. CDR3 sequence (DNA): TGTGCCAGCTCGGGGGGCATCAGCAATCAGCCCCAGCATTTT. Its translation is CASSGGISNQPQHF.

In this sample, this clone is medium-sized. This chain links TRBV5-1 with TRBJ2-1; D might be TRBD1 (6 bases). The CDR3 spans 16 residues. Germline CDR1 is SGHRS and CDR2 is YFSETQ. Trimming removed 0 bases at V and 2 bases at J, with 12 bases between. CDR3 protein: CASSLGWGRAYNEQFF. The CDR3, as DNA: TGCGCCAGCAGCTTGGGTTGGGGGCGCGCCTACAATGAGCAGTTCTTC.

The chain combines TRBV7-6 with TRBJ2-7, with D perhaps TRBD2 (6 bases). Trimming took off 1 base at V and 2 bases at J, with 12 bases between the two ends. Germline CDR1 is SGHVS and CDR2 is FNYEAQ. The CDR3 sequence is 15 residues long. CDR3 protein: CASSLDGGITYEQYF. The CDR3 DNA follows: TGTGCCAGCAGCTTAGATGGGGGGATTACCTACGAGCAGTACTTC.

The CDR3 reads CASRRTAGELFF. Written as DNA, the CDR3 is TGTGCCAGCAGGAGGACGGCCGGGGAGCTGTTTTTT. The rearrangement uses TRBV13 and TRBJ2-2; D is unresolved. Germline-derived CDR1 and CDR2 are PRHDT and FYEKMQ (reference sequence). V was clipped by 6 bases and J by 6 bases, with 8 bases between them. The length of the CDR3 is 12 residues.

Here the CDR3 reads CASSPSGGSGRYEQYF. The CDR3 coding sequence is TGCGCCAGCAGCCCCTCTGGGGGTAGCGGGCGCTACGAGCAGTACTTC. This chain connects TRBV5-1 to TRBJ2-7; 7 nucleotides line up with TRBD2. The V segment lost 4 bases and the J segment 3 bases; nucleotides outside the gene matches: 13. The CDR3 runs 16 residues. Germline CDR1 reads SGHRS; CDR2 reads YFSETQ.

The chain links TRBV23-1 to TRBJ2-6; 8 bases are shared with TRBD1. TRBV23-1 carries the ORF label, with uncertain function. The CDR3 is 22 residues long. After removal of 1 base from V and 1 base from J, the junction contained 18 bases not matched to a gene. CDR3 nucleotides: TGCGCCAGCAGTCAATGTGGAACAGGGGGTTTGAATATTGTGTCTGGGGCCAACGTCCTGACTTTC. Protein product: CASSQCGTGGLNIVSGANVLTF.

The chain is built from TRBV5-1 and TRBJ1-2, with D unclear. The V and J ends lost 0 bases and 4 bases respectively, with 10 bases between them. This CDR3 is 14 amino acids long. Germline V gene data show CDR1 as SGHRS and CDR2 as YFSETQ. The CDR3 DNA sequence: TGCGCCAGCAGCTTGGACGGTGAACCCTATGGCTACACCTTC. It translates to CASSLDGEPYGYTF.

This rearrangement joins TRBV7-9 to TRBJ2-1, with TRBD2 matching over 12 bases. The CDR3 loop spans 16 amino acids. The germline CDR1 and CDR2 sequences are SEHNR and FQNEAQ (reference sequence). V trimming: 7 bases; J trimming: 7 bases; junction bases outside the gene matches: 11. The CDR3 region has the DNA TGTGCCAGCAACCCCTCTAGCGGGAGGGCCGTGAATGAGCAGTTCTTC. This codes for CASNPSSGRAVNEQFF.

The chain recombines TRBV18 with TRBJ1-5; 7 bases match TRBD1. The CDR3 loop spans 15 amino acids. J was trimmed by 6 bases and V by 2 bases; bases with no gene match: 7. Germline V gene data show CDR1 as KGHSH and CDR2 as LQKENI. This chain's CDR3 is CASSPSGTASQPQHF. CDR3 nucleotide sequence: TGTGCCAGCTCACCATCCGGGACAGCGAGTCAGCCCCAGCATTTT.

In this sample, this clone turned up a few times. The chain couples TRBV19 to TRBJ2-7; possibly TRBD1 or TRBD2 for D (6 bases each). Per the germline V gene, CDR1 is LNHDA and CDR2 is SQIVND (reference sequence). V shed 3 bases and J shed 3 bases, with 12 bases lying between them. The CDR3 runs 14 residues. Written as DNA, the CDR3 is TGTGCCAGTAGTATTACCGGGGGCAACTACGAGCAGTACTTC. Its translation is CASSITGGNYEQYF.

The genes are TRBV28 and TRBJ2-3; the D gene is possibly TRBD1 (6 bases). V dropped 6 bases and J dropped 5 bases, with 18 bases sitting between them. The CDR3 contains 15 residues. CDR1 and CDR2 from the germline V gene are MDHEN and SYDVKM. The CDR3 here is CASSPPGARGDTQYF. CDR3 nucleotide sequence: TGTGCCAGCAGCCCCCCAGGGGCCCGCGGAGATACGCAGTATTTT.

The chain has TRBV19 and TRBJ2-7; 9 nucleotides match TRBD1. J was trimmed by 6 bases and V by 5 bases; bases with no gene match: 17. CDR1 is LNHDA and CDR2 is SQIVND in the germline V gene (reference sequence). The CDR3 has 17 residues. The CDR3 loop reads CASSLRGSGQGQGEQYF. CDR3 DNA: TGTGCCAGTAGTCTAAGGGGTTCCGGACAGGGGCAAGGCGAGCAGTACTTC.

The chain joins TRBV11-1 to TRBJ2-7; D is tentatively TRBD1 or TRBD2 (7 bases each). V lost 4 bases to trimming and J lost 1 base, with 14 bases between them. The CDR3 loop spans 15 amino acids. CDR1 is SGHAT, CDR2 FQDESV, per germline (reference sequence). This CDR3 is CASSSNRGGSYEQYF. CDR3 in DNA: TGTGCCAGCAGCTCCAACAGGGGAGGGTCCTACGAGCAGTACTTC.

The chain is built from TRBV5-4 and TRBJ2-5, with D maybe TRBD2 (6 bases). With 5 bases removed from V and 5 bases from J, the gap between germline ends came to 19 bases. The CDR3 is 15 residues long. CDR1 is SGHNT, CDR2 YYREEE, per germline (reference sequence). CDR3 region: CASRPSGPAGETQYF. In DNA, the CDR3 is TGTGCCAGCAGACCCAGCGGACCGGCGGGGGAGACCCAGTACTTC.

The V and J genes are TRBV21-1 and TRBJ1-4; the table names TRBD1, a call not compared with the DNA. TRBV21-1 is listed as a pseudogene. The CDR3 spans 13 residues. The CDR3: CASSKGQGEKLFF. CDR3 sequence (DNA): TGTGCCAGCAGCAAAGGACAGGGTGAAAAACTGTTTTTT.

V gene TRBV28 combines with J gene TRBJ2-2; 12 bases align to TRBD2. This CDR3 contains 19 residues. Germline values: CDR1 MDHEN, CDR2 SYDVKM. The V gene end was trimmed by 6 bases and the J gene end by 4 bases; junction bases not matched to a gene: 15. The CDR3 protein is CASSTEGLAGGDRTGELFF. The CDR3 nucleotides are TGTGCCAGCAGCACCGAGGGACTAGCGGGCGGAGACCGCACCGGGGAGCTGTTTTTT.

The J gene is TRBJ2-1, the V gene TRBV19; D is perhaps TRBD1 (6 bases). This CDR3 contains 13 residues. The ends were cut back, 8 bases at V and 14 bases at J, with 22 bases in the middle. Germline V gene sequence: CDR1 LNHDA, CDR2 SQIVND (reference sequence). The CDR3 sequence: CASSLGRGVIKFF. CDR3 DNA sequence: TGTGCCAGTTCCCTCGGCAGGGGCGTAATTAAGTTCTTC.

This chain uses TRBV6-1 with TRBJ1-4; D gene ambiguous. The ends were cut back, 0 bases at V and 0 bases at J, with 2 bases in the middle. Germline-derived CDR1 and CDR2 are MNHNS and SASEGT. The CDR3 covers 14 residues. CDR3 region: CASSEAATNEKLFF. DNA for the CDR3: TGTGCCAGCAGTGAAGCTGCAACTAATGAAAAACTGTTTTTT.

The genes are TRBV6-1 and TRBJ2-7; TRBD1 agrees at 8 bases. The CDR3 length is 14 residues. V was pared by 8 bases and J by 0 bases, with 6 bases of the junction left unmatched. Germline V CDR1 and CDR2: MNHNS, SASEGT. The CDR3 bases are TGTGCCAGCCTCGACAGGGGTAGCTCCTACGAGCAGTACTTC. Translating gives CASLDRGSSYEQYF.

The chain uses TRBV28 and TRBJ2-6; 7 positions agree with TRBD1. J was trimmed by 4 bases and V by 5 bases; bases with no gene match: 17. There are 19 residues in the CDR3. The germline V gene encodes CDR1 MDHEN and CDR2 SYDVKM. The CDR3, as DNA: TGTGCCAGCAGTGAGAAACTTGGACAGGTCAAGAGGGGGGCCAACGTCCTGACTTTC. Translation: CASSEKLGQVKRGANVLTF. Full variable domain (missing parts from reference TRBV28 and TRBJ2-6): DVKVTQSSRYLVKRTGEKVFLECVQDMDHENMFWYRQDPGLGLRLIYFSYDVKMKEKGDIPEGYSVSREKKERFSLILESASTNQTSMYLCASSEKLGQVKRGANVLTFGAGSRLTVL.